The TCR beta chain described here comes from a study of early T cells in non-severe SARS-CoV-2 infection. Background on the study: Unsorted whole blood bulk RNA was sequenced, with unpaired chains. Whole-study results and caveats: Using VDJdb, the matching emphasized anti-spike CD8 responses while missing private and CD4 specificities.

Each cDNA molecule carried a unique molecular identifier. One entry per CDR3 protein results from TCRdb running MiXCR on the 5' RACE reads. The profile shows around 50,000 distinct CDR3 sequences, 5.6% of them singletons. In the case of this clonotype: What it recognizes is unknown.

Germline V gives CDR1 MDHEN, CDR2 SYDVKM. This CDR3 comprises 13 residues. Between the trimmed V and J ends, which lost 8 bases and 4 bases, there was a span of 15 bases. The specimen was whole blood. This chain joins TRBV28 and TRBJ2-7; TRBD2 might be the D (6 bases). The source of this sequence is an adult who was a healthcare worker with PCR-confirmed SARS-CoV-2 infection or an uninfected control (not recorded which). The CDR3 DNA reads TGTGCCAGCCACTCGGGGAGGTCTTACGAGCAGTACTTC. The encoded protein is CASHSGRSYEQYF.